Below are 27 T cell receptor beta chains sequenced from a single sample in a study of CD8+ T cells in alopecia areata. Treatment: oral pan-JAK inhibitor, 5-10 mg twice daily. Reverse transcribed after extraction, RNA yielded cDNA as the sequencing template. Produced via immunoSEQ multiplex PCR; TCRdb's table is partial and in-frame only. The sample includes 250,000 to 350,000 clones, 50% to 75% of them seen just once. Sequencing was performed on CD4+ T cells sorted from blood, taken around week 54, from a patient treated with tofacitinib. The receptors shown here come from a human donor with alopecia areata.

The CDR3 DNA reads as TGTGCCAGCTCACCTAGTATCAGTACAGGAGGCAATCAGCCCCAGCATTTT. Its protein product is CASSPSISTGGNQPQHF. The gene calls are TRBV18 and TRBJ1-5; D is perhaps TRBD1 (5 bases). V lost 3 bases to trimming and J lost 2 bases, with 17 bases between them. The CDR3 extends over 17 amino acids. Germline CDR1 KGHSH, CDR2 LQKENI.

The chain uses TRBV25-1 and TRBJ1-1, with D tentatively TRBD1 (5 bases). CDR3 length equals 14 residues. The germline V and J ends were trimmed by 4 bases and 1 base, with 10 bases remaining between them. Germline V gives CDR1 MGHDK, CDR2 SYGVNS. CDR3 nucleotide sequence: TGTGCCAGCAGTGCGGGGCACGGGAACACTGAAGCTTTCTTT. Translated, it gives CASSAGHGNTEAFF.

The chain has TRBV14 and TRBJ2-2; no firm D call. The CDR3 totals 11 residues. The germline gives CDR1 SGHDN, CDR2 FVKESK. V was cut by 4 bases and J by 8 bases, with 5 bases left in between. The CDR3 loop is CASSRNGELFF. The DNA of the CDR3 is TGTGCCAGCAGCCGCAATGGGGAGCTGTTTTTT.

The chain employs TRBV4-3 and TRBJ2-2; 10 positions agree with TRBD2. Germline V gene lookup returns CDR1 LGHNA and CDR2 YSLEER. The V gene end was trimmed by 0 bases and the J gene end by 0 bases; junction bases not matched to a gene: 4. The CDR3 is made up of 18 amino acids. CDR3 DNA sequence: TGCGCCAGCAGCCAAGACCCTGGACTAGCGGCGAACACCGGGGAGCTGTTTTTT. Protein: CASSQDPGLAANTGELFF.

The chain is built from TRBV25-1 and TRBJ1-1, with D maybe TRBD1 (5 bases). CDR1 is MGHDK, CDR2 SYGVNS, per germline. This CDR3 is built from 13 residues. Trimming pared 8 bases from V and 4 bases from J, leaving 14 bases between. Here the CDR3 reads CASCHTGTTEAFF. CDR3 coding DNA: TGTGCCAGCTGCCACACAGGAACCACTGAAGCTTTCTTT.

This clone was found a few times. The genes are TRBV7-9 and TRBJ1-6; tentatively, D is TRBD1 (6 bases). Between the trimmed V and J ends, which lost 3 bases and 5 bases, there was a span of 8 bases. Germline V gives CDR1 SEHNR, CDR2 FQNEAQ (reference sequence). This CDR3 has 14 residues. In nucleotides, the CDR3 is TGTGCCAGCAGCTTCGGACAGAATAATTCACCCCTCCACTTT. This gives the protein CASSFGQNNSPLHF. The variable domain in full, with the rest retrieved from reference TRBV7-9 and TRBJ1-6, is DTGVSQNPRHKITKRGQNVTFRCDPISEHNRLYWYRQTLGQGPEFLTYFQNEAQLEKSRLLSDRFSAERPKGSFSTLEIQRTEQGDSAMYLCASSFGQNNSPLHFGNGTRLTVT.

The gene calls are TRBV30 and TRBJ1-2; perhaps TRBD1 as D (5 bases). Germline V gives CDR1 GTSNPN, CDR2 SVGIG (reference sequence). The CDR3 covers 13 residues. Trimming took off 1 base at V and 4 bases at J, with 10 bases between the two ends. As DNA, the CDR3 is TGTGCCTGGAGTGCCGGGACCACCTATGGCTACACCTTC. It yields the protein CAWSAGTTYGYTF.

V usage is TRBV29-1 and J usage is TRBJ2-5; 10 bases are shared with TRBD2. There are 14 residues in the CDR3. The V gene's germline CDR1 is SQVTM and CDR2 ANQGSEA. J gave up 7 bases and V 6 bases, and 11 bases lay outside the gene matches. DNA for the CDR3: TGCAGCGTCGTCGGGCTAGCGGGGGAAGGGACCCAGTACTTC. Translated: CSVVGLAGEGTQYF.

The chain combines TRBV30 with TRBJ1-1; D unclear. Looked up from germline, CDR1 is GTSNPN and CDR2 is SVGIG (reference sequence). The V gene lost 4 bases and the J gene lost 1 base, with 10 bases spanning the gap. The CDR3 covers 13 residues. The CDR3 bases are TGTGCCTGGAACCCGGGGTGGAACACTGAAGCTTTCTTT. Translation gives CAWNPGWNTEAFF.

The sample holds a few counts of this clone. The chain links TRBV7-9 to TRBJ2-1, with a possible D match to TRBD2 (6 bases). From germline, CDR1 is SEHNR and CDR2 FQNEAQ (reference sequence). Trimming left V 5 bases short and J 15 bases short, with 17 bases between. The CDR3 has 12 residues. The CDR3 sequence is CASSLPGDPRFF. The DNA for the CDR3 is TGTGCCAGCAGCCTACCGGGGGACCCGAGGTTCTTC.

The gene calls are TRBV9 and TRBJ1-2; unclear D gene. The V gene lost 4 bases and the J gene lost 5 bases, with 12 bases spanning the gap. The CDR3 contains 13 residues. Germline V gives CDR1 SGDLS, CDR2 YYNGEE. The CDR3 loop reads CASSPRTDYGYTF. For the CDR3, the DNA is TGTGCCAGCAGCCCCCGGACGGATTATGGCTACACCTTC.

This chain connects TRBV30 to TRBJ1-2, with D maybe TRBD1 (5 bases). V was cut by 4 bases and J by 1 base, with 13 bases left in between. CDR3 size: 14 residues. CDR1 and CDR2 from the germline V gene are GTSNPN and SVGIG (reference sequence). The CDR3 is CAWTRQRFNYGYTF. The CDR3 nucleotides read TGTGCCTGGACCCGACAGAGATTTAACTATGGCTACACCTTC.

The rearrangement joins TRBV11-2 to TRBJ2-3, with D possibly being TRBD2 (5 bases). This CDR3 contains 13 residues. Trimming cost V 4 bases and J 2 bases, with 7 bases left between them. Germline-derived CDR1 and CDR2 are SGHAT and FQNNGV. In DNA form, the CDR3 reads TGTGCCAGCAGCTCGGGGTTCACAGATACGCAGTATTTT. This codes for CASSSGFTDTQYF.

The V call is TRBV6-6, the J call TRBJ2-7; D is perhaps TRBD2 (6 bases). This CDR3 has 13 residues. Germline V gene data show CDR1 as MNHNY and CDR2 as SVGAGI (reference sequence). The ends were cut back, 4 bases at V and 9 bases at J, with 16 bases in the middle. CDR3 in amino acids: CASSSNVQGGQYF. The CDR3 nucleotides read TGTGCCAGCAGTTCCAACGTCCAGGGAGGGCAGTACTTC.

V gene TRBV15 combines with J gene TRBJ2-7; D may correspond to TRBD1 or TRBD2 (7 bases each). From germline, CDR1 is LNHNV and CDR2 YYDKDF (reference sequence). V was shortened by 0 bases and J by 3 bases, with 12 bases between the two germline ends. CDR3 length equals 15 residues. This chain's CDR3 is CATSRETGRVYEQYF. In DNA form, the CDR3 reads TGTGCCACCAGCAGAGAGACAGGGAGGGTCTACGAGCAGTACTTC.

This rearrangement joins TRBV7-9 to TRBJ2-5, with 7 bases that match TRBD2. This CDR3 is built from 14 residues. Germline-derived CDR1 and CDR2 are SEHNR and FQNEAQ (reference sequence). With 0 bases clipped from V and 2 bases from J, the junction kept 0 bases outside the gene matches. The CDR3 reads CASSLAGGQETQYF. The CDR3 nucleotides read TGTGCCAGCAGCTTAGCGGGGGGGCAAGAGACCCAGTACTTC.

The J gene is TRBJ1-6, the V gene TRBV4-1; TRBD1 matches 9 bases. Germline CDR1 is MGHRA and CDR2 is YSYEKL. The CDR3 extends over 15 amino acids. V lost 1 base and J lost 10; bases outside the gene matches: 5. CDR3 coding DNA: TGCGCCAGCAGCCAAGCGGACAGGGGAAGGTCACCCCTCCACTTT. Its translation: CASSQADRGRSPLHF.

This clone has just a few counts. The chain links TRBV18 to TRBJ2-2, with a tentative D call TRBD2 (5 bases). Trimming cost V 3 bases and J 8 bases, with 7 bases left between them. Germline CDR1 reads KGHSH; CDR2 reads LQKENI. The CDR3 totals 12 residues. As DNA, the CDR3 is TGTGCCAGCTCACCGGACTCAGGGGAGCTGTTTTTT. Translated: CASSPDSGELFF.

CDR3 coding DNA: TGTGCCAGCAGCTTGATCGGGGGATCGGCCAATGAGCAGTTCTTC. Residues: CASSLIGGSANEQFF. This chain links TRBV5-4 with TRBJ2-1, with D tentatively TRBD2 (6 bases). The CDR3 extends over 15 amino acids. The V gene lost 1 base and the J gene lost 6 bases, with 14 bases spanning the gap. Germline values: CDR1 SGHNT, CDR2 YYREEE (reference sequence). The variable domain in full, completed from reference TRBV5-4 and TRBJ2-1, reads ETGVTQSPTHLIKTRGQQVTLRCSSQSGHNTVSWYQQALGQGPQFIFQYYREEENGRGNFPPRFSGLQFPNYSSELNVNALELDDSALYLCASSLIGGSANEQFFGPGTRLTVL.

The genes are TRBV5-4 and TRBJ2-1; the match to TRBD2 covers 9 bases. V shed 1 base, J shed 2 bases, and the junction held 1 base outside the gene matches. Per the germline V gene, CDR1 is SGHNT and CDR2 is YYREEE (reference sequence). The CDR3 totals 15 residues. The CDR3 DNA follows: TGTGCCAGCAGCTTGCTAGCGGGGACCTACAATGAGCAGTTCTTC. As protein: CASSLLAGTYNEQFF.

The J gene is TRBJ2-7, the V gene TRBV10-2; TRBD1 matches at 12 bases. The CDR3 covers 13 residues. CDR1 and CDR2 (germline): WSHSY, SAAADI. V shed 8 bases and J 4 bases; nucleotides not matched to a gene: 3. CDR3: CASRGQGAYEQYF. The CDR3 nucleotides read TGCGCCAGCCGGGGACAGGGGGCTTACGAGCAGTACTTC.

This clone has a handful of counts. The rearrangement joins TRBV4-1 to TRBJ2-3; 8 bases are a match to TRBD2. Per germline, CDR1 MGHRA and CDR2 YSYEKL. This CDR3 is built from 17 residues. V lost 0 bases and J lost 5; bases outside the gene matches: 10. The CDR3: CASSQEGTGGPKDTQYF. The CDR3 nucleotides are TGCGCCAGCAGCCAAGAAGGAACGGGGGGGCCGAAAGATACGCAGTATTTT.

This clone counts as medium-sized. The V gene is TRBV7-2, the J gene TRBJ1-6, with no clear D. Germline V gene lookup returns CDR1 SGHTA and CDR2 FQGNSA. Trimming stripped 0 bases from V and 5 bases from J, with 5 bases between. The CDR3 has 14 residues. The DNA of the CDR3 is TGTGCCAGCAGCTTAGCGAGCCATAATTCACCCCTCCACTTT. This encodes CASSLASHNSPLHF.

The DNA for the CDR3 is TGTGCCAGCAGCGTAGTAGGCAGCGGGGGCTATGGCTACACCTTC. Amino acids: CASSVVGSGGYGYTF. The V and J genes are TRBV9 and TRBJ1-2, with D possibly being TRBD1 (5 bases). Germline-derived CDR1 and CDR2 are SGDLS and YYNGEE. CDR3 size: 15 residues. Trimming took 0 bases from V and 4 from J, leaving 13 bases between them.

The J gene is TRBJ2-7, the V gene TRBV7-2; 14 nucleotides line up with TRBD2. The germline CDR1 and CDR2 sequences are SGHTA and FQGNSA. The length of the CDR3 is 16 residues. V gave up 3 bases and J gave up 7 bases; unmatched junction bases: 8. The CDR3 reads CASSFGLAGGPGEQYF. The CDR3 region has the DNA TGTGCCAGCAGCTTCGGACTAGCGGGGGGCCCCGGGGAGCAGTACTTC. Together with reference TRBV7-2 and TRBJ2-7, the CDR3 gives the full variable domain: GAGVSQSPSNKVTEKGKDVELRCDPISGHTALYWYRQSLGQGLEFLIYFQGNSAPDKSGLPSDRFSAERTGGSVSTLTIQRTQQEDSAVYLCASSFGLAGGPGEQYFGPGTRLTVT.

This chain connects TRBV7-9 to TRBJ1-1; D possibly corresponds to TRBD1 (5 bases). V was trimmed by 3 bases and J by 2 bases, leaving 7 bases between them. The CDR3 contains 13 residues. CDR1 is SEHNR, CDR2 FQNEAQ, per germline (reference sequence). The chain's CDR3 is CASSFTGNTEAFF. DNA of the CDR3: TGTGCCAGCAGCTTTACAGGAAACACTGAAGCTTTCTTT.

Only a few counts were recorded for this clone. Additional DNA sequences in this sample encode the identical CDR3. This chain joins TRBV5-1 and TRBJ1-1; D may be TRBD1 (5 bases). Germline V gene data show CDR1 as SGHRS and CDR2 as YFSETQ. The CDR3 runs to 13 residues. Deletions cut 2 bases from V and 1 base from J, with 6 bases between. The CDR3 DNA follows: TGCGCCAGCAGCTTCACAGGGAACACTGAAGCTTTCTTT. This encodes CASSFTGNTEAFF. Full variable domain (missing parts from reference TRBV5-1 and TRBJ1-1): KAGVTQTPRYLIKTRGQQVTLSCSPISGHRSVSWYQQTPGQGLQFLFEYFSETQRNKGNFPGRFSGRQFSNSRSEMNVSTLELGDSALYLCASSFTGNTEAFFGQGTRLTVV.